Detailed here is one TCR beta chain. This clone was observed a handful of times. Its antigen remains unidentified. The read comes to an end 3 residues before the CDR3 does, leaving the germline J gene to fill in the end. The data stem from a study of T cell clonality in common variable immunodeficiency (dated by TCRdb to between 2015 and 2017). Both CVID patients and healthy controls were predominantly of Caucasian heritage. Heparinized peripheral whole blood samples of about 5 to 8 ml were collected from each donor. Genomic DNA from adults with common variable immune deficiency (CVID) and from healthy adult controls was used to sequence TCRbeta CDR3 repertoires. The control group was made up of 22 healthy adult volunteers (about 10 male and some twelve female) whose ages ranged from roughly 20 to 75 years, with a mean age of roughly 33. To isolate peripheral blood mononuclear cells, diluted blood was subjected to density centrifugation over Hypaque 1077 or Ficoll-Paque. Unsorted mononuclear cells served as the source of genomic DNA, which was extracted either by Qiagen column purification or by a centrifugation-based method.

CDR1 and CDR2 were assigned from the germline V gene (reference sequence) as LNHDA and SQIVND. The CDR3 spans 15 residues, from the cysteine through the phenylalanine. Shown are 36 bases from within the CDR3, in frame from base 1. The paper's findings and limits, for the study overall: CVID subjects shared fewer TCRbeta clones with each other than healthy controls did (p < 0.0001). Differences among patients in the CVID cohort limited the correlations between repertoire features and clinical complications. Fewer deletions and N-nucleotide insertions were reportedly observed in CVID TCRbeta sequences, and highly modified clones with 13 or more V deletions were reportedly absent from CVID TCRbeta sequences. TCRbeta clonality was higher in CVID subjects than in healthy controls (t-test p = 0.018), and the increase was most characteristic of about a third of subjects. It was noted by the authors that sequencing of the repertoires of T cell subpopulations would be needed to clarify the cause of the increased clonality in CVID. Despite equal DNA input, controls averaged roughly 80,000 unique sequences per sample versus about 30,000 in CVID samples.

For sequencing input, CVID and control samples contributed equivalent amounts of genomic DNA. For every sample, a 60 bp segment covering the rearranged TCRbeta CDR3 region was amplified and then sequenced. The immunoSEQ assay, a bias-corrected multiplex PCR with high-throughput sequencing, was employed for TCRbeta amplification. The study's processing was this. Every unique nucleotide sequence counted as a clone and was annotated with V, D and J genes, copy number and frequency. Sequences were labeled productive if in frame, and non-productive if out of frame or containing stop codons. As previously described, clonality was computed from Shannon's entropy. Mean CDR3 Kyte-Doolittle hydropathy was derived from the predicted amino acid sequences of productive clones. Scaled V gene usage was hierarchically clustered using Manhattan distance and complete linkage with the R hclust function. Sharing of clones by CDR3 amino acid sequence was evaluated by resampling 12 repertoires per group over 100 rounds. Repertoires were searched for fewer than 85 published EBV-specific and a few hundred published CMV-specific TCRbeta sequences. Analysis left out a couple of CVID samples that produced under 10,000 sequences, so a few dozen CVID repertoires remained. TCRdb took this table from immuneACCESS and kept in-frame rearrangements with V and J called. Such tables lack part of the clones; where checked against another copy, unresolved V genes explain under half of the gap, and the rest is unexplained. Clone size and the V and J calls come from that table; the DNA yielded D and trimming. Across this sample, more than 55,000 clones were tabulated and none appeared just once. The top ten constitute under 0.9% of the sample.

The sequencing sample was made of peripheral blood mononuclear cells. This TCR was recovered from a person between 18 and 69 years old in good health. The rearrangement combines TRBV19 with TRBJ1-2; 10 junctional bases match TRBD1. CDR3 bases read: TGTGCCAGTAGTCCGAGGGACAGGGGAAACAATGAC. It codes for CASSPRDRGNND. The full CDR3 sequence reads CASSPRDRGNNDYTF.